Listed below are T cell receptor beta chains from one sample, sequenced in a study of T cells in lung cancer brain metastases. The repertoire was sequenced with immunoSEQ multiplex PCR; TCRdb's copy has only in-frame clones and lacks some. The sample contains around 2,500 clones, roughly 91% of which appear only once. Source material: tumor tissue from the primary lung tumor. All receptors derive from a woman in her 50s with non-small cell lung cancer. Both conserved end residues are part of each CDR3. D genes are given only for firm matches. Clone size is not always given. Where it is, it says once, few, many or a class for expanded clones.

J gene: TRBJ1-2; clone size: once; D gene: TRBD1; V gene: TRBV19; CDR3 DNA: TGTGCCAGTCTCGACCTTGACAGGGACCACTATGGCTACACCTTC; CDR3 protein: CASLDLDRDHYGYTF
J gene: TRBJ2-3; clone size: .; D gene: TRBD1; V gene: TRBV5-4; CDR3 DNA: TGTGCCAGTTCGTGGGGACAGGGGGCTAATACGCAGTATTTT; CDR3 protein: CASSWGQGANTQYF
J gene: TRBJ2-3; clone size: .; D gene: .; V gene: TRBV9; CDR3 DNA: TGTGCCAGCAGCACCGGACCGCGCACAGATACGCAGTATTTT; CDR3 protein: CASSTGPRTDTQYF
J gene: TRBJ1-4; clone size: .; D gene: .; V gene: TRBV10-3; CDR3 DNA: TGTGCCATCAGGTCAGAAAAGGGCGAAAAACTGTTTTTT; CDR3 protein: CAIRSEKGEKLFF
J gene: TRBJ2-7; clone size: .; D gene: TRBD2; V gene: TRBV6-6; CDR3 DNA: TGTGCCAGCAATCAACGCCAACTAGCGGCATCCTACGAGCAGTACTTC; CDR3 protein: CASNQRQLAASYEQYF
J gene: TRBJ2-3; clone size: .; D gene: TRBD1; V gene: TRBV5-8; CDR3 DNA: TGTGCCAGCAGCTTGGGCGACAGGGGGTTCACAGATACGCAGTATTTT; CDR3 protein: CASSLGDRGFTDTQYF
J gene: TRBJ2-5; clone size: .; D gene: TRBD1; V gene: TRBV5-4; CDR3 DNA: TGTGCCAGCAGCCGCCCTAGTCAGACAGGGGGGGCCAAAGAGACCCAGTACTTC; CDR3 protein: CASSRPSQTGGAKETQYF
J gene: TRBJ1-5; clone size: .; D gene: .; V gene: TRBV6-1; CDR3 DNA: TGTGCCAGCGGTGATGGGAGCAATCAGCCCCAGCATTTT; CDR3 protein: CASGDGSNQPQHF
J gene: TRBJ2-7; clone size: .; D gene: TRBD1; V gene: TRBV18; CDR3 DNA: TGTGCCAGCTCACCCGGACAGGGAAGCTCCTACGAGCAGTACTTC; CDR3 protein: CASSPGQGSSYEQYF
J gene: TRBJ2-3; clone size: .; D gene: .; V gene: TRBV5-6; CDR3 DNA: TGTGCCAGCAGCTTGTCAGGGGCAGGGTATCCAGATACGCAGTATTTT; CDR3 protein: CASSLSGAGYPDTQYF
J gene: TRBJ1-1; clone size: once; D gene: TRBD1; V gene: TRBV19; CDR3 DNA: TGTGCCACCGGGACAGTAAACACTGAAGCTTTCTTT; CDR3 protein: CATGTVNTEAFF
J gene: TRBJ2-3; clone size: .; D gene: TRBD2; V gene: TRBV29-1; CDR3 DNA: TGCAGCGTAAGGACTAGCGGACGATACACGGTCACTAGCACAGATACGCAGTATTTT; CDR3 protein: CSVRTSGRYTVTSTDTQYF
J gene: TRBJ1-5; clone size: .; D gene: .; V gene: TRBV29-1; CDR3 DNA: TGCAGCGTCTGGACTGCGAATCAGCCCCAGCATTTT; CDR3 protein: CSVWTANQPQHF
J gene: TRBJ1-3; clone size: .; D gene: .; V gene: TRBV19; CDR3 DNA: TGTGCCAGTAGTATGGAAGGGGCGCAAACTGGAAACACCATATATTTT; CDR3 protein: CASSMEGAQTGNTIYF
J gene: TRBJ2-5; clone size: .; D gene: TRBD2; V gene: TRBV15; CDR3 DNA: TGTGCCACCAGCAGAGATATAGCTAGCGGGAGCGAGGGGCCCCAGTACTTC; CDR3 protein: CATSRDIASGSEGPQYF
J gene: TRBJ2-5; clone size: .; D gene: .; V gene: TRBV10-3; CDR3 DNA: TGTGCCACCTCAACTCCCGGGGCCCTTGCCGGGGAGACCCAGTACTTC; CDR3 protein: CATSTPGALAGETQYF